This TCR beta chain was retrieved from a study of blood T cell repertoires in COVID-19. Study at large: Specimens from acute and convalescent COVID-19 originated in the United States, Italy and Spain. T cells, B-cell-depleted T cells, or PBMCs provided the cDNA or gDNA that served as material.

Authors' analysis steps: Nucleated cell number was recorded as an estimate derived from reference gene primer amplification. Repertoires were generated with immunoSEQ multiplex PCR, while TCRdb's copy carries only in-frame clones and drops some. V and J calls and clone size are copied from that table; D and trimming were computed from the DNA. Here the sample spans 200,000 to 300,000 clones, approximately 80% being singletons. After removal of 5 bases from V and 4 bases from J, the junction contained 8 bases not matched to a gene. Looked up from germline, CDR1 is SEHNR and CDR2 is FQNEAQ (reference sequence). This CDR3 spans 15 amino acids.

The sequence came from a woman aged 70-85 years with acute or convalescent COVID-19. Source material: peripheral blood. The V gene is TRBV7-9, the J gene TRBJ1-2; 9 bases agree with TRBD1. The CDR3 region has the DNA TGTGCCAGCAGCCTACAACAGGGGGCGGGCTATGGCTACACCTTC. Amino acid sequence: CASSLQQGAGYGYTF.